This T cell receptor (beta chain) appears in the sequencing data of a study of T cells in Graves' hyperthyroidism and ophthalmopathy. Study-level findings and limits: In the analysis, a 13 V-J model separated ophthalmopathy from stable hyperthyroidism. Ophthalmopathy onset followed model prediction by a median approximately 5.9 months.

Hyperthyroidism patients were newly diagnosed, had disease duration under 2 months, and were aged 18 to 65 years. Together with thyroid ultrasound, orbital computed tomography, serum thyroxine and TRAb, clinical symptoms were used for diagnoses. This clonotype came up many times. The antigen is not known. The investigators amplified TCR beta CDR3 regions from RNA transcripts. When the TCR CDR3 underwent first-round RT-PCR, the HTBI primer set was used. From the multiplex PCR reads, TCRdb called clonotypes with MiXCR, one entry per CDR3 protein. Of some 200,000 distinct CDR3 sequences in the sample, roughly 17% were seen once. The CDR3 is made up of 14 amino acids. V was pared by 4 bases and J by 6 bases, with 17 bases between. Germline V gene data show CDR1 as SGHRS and CDR2 as YFSETQ.

The sample was blood. The TCR sequence derives from a woman in her 50s with Graves' hyperthyroidism. The genes are TRBV5-1 and TRBJ2-7; D tentatively fits TRBD1 or TRBD2 (5 bases each). The CDR3 coding sequence is TGCGCCAGCAGCGCCGCCGCGGCAGGGAGCGAGCAGTACTTC. Translation gives CASSAAAAGSEQYF.